This T cell receptor (beta chain) was retrieved from a study of control samples from healthy donors and cancer patients. This CDR3 is built from 15 residues. Per germline, CDR1 SGHVS and CDR2 FQNEAQ. The V gene end was trimmed by 4 bases and the J gene end by 1 base; junction bases not matched to a gene: 7. Only in-frame clones appear in the TCRdb table, and some are missing; sequencing was by immunoSEQ multiplex PCR. The sample holds tens of thousands of clones, approximately 90% seen once. This chain joins TRBV7-8 and TRBJ2-7; TRBD1 matches at 7 bases. Material: blood. The source is a man aged 50-59 years in good health. The CDR3 bases are TGTGCCAGCAGCTCCCGACAGGGTACTTCCTACGAGCAGTACTTC. As protein: CASSSRQGTSYEQYF. Looking up the rest from reference TRBV7-8 and TRBJ2-7 gives the full variable domain: GAGVSQSPRYKVAKRGQDVALRCDPISGHVSLFWYQQALGQGPEFLTYFQNEAQLDKSGLPSDRFFAERPEGSVSTLKIQRTQQEDSAVYLCASSSRQGTSYEQYFGPGTRLTVT.